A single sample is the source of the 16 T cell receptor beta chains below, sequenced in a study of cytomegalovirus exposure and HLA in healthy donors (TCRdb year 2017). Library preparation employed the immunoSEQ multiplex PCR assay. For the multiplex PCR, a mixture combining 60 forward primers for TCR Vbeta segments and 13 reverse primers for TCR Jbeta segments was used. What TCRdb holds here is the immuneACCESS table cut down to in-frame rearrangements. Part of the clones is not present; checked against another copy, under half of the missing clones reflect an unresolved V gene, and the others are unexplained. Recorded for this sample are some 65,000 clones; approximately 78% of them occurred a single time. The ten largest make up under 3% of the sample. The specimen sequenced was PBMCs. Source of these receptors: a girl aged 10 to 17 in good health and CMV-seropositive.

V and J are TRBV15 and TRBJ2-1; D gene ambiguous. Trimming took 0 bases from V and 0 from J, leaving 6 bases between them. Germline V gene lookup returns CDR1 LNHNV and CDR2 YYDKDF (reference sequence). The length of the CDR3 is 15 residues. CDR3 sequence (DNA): TGTGCCACCAGCAGAGAAACCAGCTCCTACAATGAGCAGTTCTTC. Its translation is CATSRETSSYNEQFF.

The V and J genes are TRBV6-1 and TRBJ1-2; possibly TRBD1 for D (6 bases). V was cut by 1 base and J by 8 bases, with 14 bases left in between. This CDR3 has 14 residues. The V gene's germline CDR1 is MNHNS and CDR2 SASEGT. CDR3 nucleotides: TGTGCCAGCAGTGAAGTTTTCAGGGGTAGCGGCTACACCTTC. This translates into CASSEVFRGSGYTF.

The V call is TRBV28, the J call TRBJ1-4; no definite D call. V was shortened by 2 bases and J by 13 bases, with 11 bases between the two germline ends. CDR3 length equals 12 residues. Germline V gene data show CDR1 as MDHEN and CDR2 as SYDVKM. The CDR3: CASSLIDAPLFF. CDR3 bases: TGTGCCAGCAGTTTAATAGATGCCCCACTGTTTTTT.

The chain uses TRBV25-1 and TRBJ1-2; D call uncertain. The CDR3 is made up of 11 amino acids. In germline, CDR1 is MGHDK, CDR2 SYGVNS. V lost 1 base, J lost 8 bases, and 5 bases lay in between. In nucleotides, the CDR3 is TGTGCCAGCAGTGAATCGGGGGGCTACACCTTC. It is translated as CASSESGGYTF.

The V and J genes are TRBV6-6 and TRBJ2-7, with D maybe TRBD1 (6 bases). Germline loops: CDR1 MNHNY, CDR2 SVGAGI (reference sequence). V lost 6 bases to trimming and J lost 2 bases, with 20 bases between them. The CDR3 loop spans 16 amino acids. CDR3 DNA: TGTGCCAGCAGCCCCCCGACTGGCAGGGGCCCCTACGAGCAGTACTTC. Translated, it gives CASSPPTGRGPYEQYF.

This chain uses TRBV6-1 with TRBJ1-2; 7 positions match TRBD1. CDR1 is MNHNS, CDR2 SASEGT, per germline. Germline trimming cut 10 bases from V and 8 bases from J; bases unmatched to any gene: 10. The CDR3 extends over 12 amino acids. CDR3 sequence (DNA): TGTGCCACCCATACAGGGGAGCGGGGCTACACCTTC. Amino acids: CATHTGERGYTF.

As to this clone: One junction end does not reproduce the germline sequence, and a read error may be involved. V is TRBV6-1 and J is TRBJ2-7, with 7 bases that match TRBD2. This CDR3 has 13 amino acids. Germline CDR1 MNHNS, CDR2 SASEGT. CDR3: CASSEVGPSRGDF. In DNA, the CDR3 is TGTGCCAGCAGTGAAGTTGGTCCCTCACGGGGGGACTTC.

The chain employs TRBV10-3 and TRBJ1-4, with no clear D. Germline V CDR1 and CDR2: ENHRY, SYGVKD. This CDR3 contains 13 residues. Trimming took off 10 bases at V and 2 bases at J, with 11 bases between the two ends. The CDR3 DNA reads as TGTGCCACCTGCCGGGATACTAATGAAAAACTGTTTTTT. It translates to CATCRDTNEKLFF.

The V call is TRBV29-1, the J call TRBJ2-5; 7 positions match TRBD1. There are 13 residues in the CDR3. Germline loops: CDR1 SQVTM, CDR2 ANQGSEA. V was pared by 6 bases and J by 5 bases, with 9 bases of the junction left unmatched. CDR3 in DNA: TGCAGCGTCAAGGGGGCCGTGGGGGAGACCCAGTACTTC. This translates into CSVKGAVGETQYF. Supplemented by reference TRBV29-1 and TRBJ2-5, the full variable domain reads SAVISQKPSRDICQRGTSLTIQCQVDSQVTMMFWYRQQPGQSLTLIATANQGSEATYESGFVIDKFPISRPNLTFSTLTVSNMSPEDSSIYLCSVKGAVGETQYFGPGTRLLVL.

This chain's CDR3 is CATYEGNEKLFF. The CDR3 DNA is TGTGCCACCTATGAGGGTAATGAAAAACTGTTTTTT. The V and J genes are TRBV6-1 and TRBJ1-4, with no clear D. This CDR3 is built from 12 residues. The V gene's germline CDR1 is MNHNS and CDR2 SASEGT. V was pared by 10 bases and J by 4 bases, with 10 bases between.

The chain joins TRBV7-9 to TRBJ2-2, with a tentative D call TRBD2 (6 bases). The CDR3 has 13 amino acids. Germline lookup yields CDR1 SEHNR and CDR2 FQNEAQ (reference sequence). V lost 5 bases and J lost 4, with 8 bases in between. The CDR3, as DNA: TGTGCCAGCAGCCGGGACTCCACCGGGGAGCTGTTTTTT. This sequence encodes CASSRDSTGELFF.

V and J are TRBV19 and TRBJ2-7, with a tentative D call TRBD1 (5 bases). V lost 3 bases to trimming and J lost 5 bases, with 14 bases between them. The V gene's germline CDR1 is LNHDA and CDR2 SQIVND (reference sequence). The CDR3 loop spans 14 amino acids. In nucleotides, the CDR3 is TGTGCCAGTAGTATTTCAGGGTTCTTCAACGAGCAGTACTTC. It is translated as CASSISGFFNEQYF.

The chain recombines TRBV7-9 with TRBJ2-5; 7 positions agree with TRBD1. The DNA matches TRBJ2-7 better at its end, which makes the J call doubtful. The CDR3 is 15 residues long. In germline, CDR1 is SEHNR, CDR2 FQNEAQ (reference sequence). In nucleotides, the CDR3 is TGTGCCAGCAGCTTAGCTGCAGGGGGAACCCTCGAGCAGTACTTC. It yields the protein CASSLAAGGTLEQYF.

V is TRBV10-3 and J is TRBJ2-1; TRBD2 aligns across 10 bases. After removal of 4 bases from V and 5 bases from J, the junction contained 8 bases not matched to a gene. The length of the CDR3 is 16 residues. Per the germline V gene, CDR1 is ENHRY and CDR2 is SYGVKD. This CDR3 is CAISGYSGRANNEQFF. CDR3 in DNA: TGTGCCATCAGTGGCTACAGCGGGAGGGCCAACAATGAGCAGTTCTTC.

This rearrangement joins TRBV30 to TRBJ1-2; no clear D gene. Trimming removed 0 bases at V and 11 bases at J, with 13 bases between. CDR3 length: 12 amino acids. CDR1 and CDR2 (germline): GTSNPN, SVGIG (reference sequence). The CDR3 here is CAWSVSISEYTF. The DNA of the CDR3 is TGTGCCTGGAGTGTTTCGATATCCGAGTACACCTTC. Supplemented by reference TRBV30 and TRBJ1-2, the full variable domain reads SQTIHQWPATLVQPVGSPLSLECTVEGTSNPNLYWYRQAAGRGLQLLFYSVGIGQISSEVPQNLSASRPQDRQFILSSKKLLLSDSGFYLCAWSVSISEYTFGSGTRLTVV.

In DNA, the CDR3 is TGCGCCAGCAGCCAGGGGAGGAACACTGAAGCTTTCTTT. Translated, it gives CASSQGRNTEAFF. The chain links TRBV4-3 to TRBJ1-1; D remains unclear. Germline-derived CDR1 and CDR2 are LGHNA and YSLEER. CDR3 size: 13 residues. V shed 3 bases and J shed 1 base, with 6 bases lying between them.